This T cell receptor (beta chain) was documented in a study of blood T cell repertoires in COVID-19. CDR1 is SQVTM, CDR2 ANQGSEA, per germline. The CDR3 is 11 residues long. V trimming: 6 bases; J trimming: 6 bases; junction bases outside the gene matches: 4. This clone showed up just a few times. The table came from immunoSEQ multiplex PCR; TCRdb's copy has only in-frame clones and leaves some out. The data contain under 250,000 clones, 80% to 85% of them singletons. Material for sequencing was peripheral blood. The TCR sequence derives from a man aged 45-65 years with active or convalescent COVID-19. This chain links TRBV29-1 with TRBJ1-2; 7 nucleotides line up with TRBD1. The CDR3 coding sequence is TGCAGCGTGCAACAGGGGCATGGCTACACCTTC. Its translation is CSVQQGHGYTF. Full variable domain (missing parts from reference TRBV29-1 and TRBJ1-2): SAVISQKPSRDICQRGTSLTIQCQVDSQVTMMFWYRQQPGQSLTLIATANQGSEATYESGFVIDKFPISRPNLTFSTLTVSNMSPEDSSIYLCSVQQGHGYTFGSGTRLTVV.